A selection of T cell receptor beta chains follows, all from one sample in a study of response to subunit inactivated influenza vaccine. One entry per CDR3 protein results from TCRdb running MiXCR on the RT-PCR reads. Among roughly 670,000 distinct CDR3 sequences listed, about 14% were seen once. The material sequenced was PBMCs from blood, taken 14 to 15 days before vaccination. These receptors originate from a man between 45 and 60 years old who received an inactivated influenza vaccine. Both conserved end residues are part of each CDR3. The D gene is left open where the match is weak. Size values are once, few and many counts, or a class for expanded clones, and some rows have none.

TRBJ2-1 NA TRBV12-3/TRBV12-4 few CASRLSPSQAWDNEQFF TGTGCCAGCAGATTATCCCCGAGCCAAGCCTGGGACAATGAGCAGTTCTTC
TRBJ2-2 NA TRBV5-1 few CASSPLGRTQAVAGELFF TGCGCCAGCAGCCCCCTCGGGCGGACACAGGCAGTTGCCGGGGAGCTGTTTTTT
TRBJ2-2 TRBD2 TRBV5-6 few CASSFGGFNTGELFF TGTGCCAGCAGCTTCGGGGGGTTCAACACCGGGGAGCTGTTTTTT
TRBJ2-1 TRBD2 TRBV5-1 NA CASSLGGTSLNNEQFF TGCGCCAGCAGCTTGGGAGGGACTAGCCTTAACAATGAGCAGTTCTTC
TRBJ2-1 NA TRBV2 few CASNKNWLNNEQFF TGTGCCAGCAATAAAAACTGGCTAAACAATGAGCAGTTCTTC
TRBJ2-1 TRBD2 TRBV6-2/TRBV6-3 few CASSYSLAGYNEQFF TGTGCCAGCAGTTACAGTCTAGCGGGGTACAATGAGCAGTTCTTC
TRBJ2-1 TRBD1 TRBV5-1 NA CASSLTLGRGSNPDNEQFF TGCGCCAGCAGCTTGACCTTGGGCAGGGGGAGCAACCCTGACAATGAGCAGTTCTTC
TRBJ1-5 TRBD1 TRBV2 many CASSRTGYQPQHF TGTGCCAGCAGTAGGACAGGGTATCAGCCCCAGCATTTT
TRBJ2-3 NA TRBV6-2/TRBV6-3 many CASTRAGDTQYF TGTGCCAGCACCAGGGCAGGCGATACGCAGTATTTT
TRBJ2-2 NA TRBV6-1 NA CASYPGPSGELFF TGTGCCAGCTACCCAGGGCCGAGCGGGGAGCTGTTTTTT
TRBJ2-3 NA TRBV4-1 few CASSQASLNTQYF TGCGCCAGCAGCCAGGCTTCCTTGAATACGCAGTATTTT
TRBJ2-3 NA TRBV7-8 once CASSFSGTFTDTQYF TGTGCCAGCAGCTTTTCAGGGACCTTCACAGATACGCAGTATTTT
TRBJ2-1 NA TRBV5-4 few CASSFPPLGEQFF TGTGCCAGCAGCTTCCCACCCCTTGGTGAGCAGTTCTTC
TRBJ1-1 NA TRBV18 few CASSYRHGYTEAFF TGTGCCAGCTCTTACCGCCACGGTTACACTGAAGCTTTCTTT
TRBJ2-3 NA TRBV4-2 few CASSQDSPRTTRSTDTQYF TGTGCCAGCAGCCAAGATTCCCCACGGACCACCCGTAGCACAGATACGCAGTATTTT
TRBJ2-1 TRBD2 TRBV10-3 few CAISRLAGGNEQFF TGTGCCATCAGTCGGCTAGCGGGAGGCAATGAGCAGTTCTTC
TRBJ2-1 NA TRBV7-8 NA CASSFVSSYNEQFF TGTGCCAGCAGCTTTGTCTCTTCCTACAATGAGCAGTTCTTC
TRBJ2-1 TRBD2 TRBV7-9 NA CASSGTSGHSYNEQFF TGTGCCAGCAGCGGGACTAGCGGACACTCCTACAATGAGCAGTTCTTC
TRBJ2-2 NA TRBV4-3 many CASSQDTARGYELFF TGCGCCAGCAGCCAAGATACTGCTCGGGGGTATGAGCTGTTTTTT
TRBJ2-5 TRBD1 TRBV7-2 few CASSPRPPGQGQETQYF TGTGCCAGCAGCCCCAGACCTCCGGGACAGGGGCAAGAGACCCAGTACTTC
TRBJ1-3 NA TRBV11-2 NA CASSLVRGAGNTIYF TGTGCCAGCAGCTTAGTAAGGGGAGCGGGAAACACCATATATTTT
TRBJ2-2 TRBD1 TRBV12-3/TRBV12-4 few CASTPGGSITGELFF TGTGCCAGCACTCCAGGGGGTTCTATCACCGGGGAGCTGTTTTTT